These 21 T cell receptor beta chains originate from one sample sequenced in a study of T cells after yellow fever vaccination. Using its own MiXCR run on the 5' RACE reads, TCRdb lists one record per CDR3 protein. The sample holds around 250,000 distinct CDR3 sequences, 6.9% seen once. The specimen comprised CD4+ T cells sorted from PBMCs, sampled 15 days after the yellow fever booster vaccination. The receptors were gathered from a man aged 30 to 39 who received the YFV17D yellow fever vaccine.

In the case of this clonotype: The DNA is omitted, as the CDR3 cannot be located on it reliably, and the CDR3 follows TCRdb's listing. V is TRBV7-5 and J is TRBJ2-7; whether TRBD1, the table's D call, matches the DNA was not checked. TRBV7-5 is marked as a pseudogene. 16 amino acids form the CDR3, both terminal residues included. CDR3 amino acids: CISVPEASLGLWEQYF.

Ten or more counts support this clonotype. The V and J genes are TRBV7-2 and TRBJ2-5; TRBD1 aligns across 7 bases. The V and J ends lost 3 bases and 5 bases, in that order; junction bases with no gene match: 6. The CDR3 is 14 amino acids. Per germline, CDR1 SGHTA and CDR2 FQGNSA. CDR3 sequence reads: CASSLYRGMETQYF. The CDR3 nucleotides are TGTGCCAGCAGCTTGTACAGGGGAATGGAGACCCAGTACTTC.

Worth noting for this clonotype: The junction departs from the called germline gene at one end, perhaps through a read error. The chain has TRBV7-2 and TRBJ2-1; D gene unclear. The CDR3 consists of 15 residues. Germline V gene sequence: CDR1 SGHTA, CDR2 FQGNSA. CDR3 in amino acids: CASSLGVSPRNQQFF. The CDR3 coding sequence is TGTGCCAGCAGCTTAGGGGTTAGCCCCCGCAATCAGCAGTTCTTC.

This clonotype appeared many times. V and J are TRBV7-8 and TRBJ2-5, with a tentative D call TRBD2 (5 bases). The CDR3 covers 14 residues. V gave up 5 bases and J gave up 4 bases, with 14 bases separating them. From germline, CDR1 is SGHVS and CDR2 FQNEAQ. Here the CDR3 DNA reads TGTGCCAGCAGCACTAGGGCCAGTCGAGAGACCCAGTACTTC. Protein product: CASSTRASRETQYF.

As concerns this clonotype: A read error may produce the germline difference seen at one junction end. The CDR3 region has the DNA TGTGCCTGCAGGGGGACCTCCTACGAGCAGTACTTC. This translates into CACRGTSYEQYF. The chain employs TRBV12-3 or TRBV12-4 and TRBJ2-7; 7 bases map to TRBD1. The CDR3 runs 12 residues.

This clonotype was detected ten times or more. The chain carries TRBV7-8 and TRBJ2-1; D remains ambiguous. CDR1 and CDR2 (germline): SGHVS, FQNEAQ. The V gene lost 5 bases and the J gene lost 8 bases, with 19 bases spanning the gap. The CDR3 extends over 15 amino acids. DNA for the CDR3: TGTGCCAGCAGCGTCAGACAAATGCCCCCGCATGAGCAGTTCTTC. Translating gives CASSVRQMPPHEQFF.

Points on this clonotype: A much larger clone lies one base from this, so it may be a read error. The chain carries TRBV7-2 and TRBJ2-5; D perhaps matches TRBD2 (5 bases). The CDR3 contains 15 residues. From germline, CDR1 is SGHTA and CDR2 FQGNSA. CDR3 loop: CAGSPMRVAQETQYF. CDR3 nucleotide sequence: TGTGCCGGCAGCCCCATGCGGGTTGCCCAAGAGACCCAGTACTTC.

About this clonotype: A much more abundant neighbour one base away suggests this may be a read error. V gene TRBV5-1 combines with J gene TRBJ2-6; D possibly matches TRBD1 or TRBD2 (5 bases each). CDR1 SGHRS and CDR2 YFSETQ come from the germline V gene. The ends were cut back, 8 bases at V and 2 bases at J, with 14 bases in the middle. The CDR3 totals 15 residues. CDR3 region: CASAWGSPGANVLTF. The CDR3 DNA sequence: TGCGCCAGTGCCTGGGGGTCTCCTGGGGCCAACGTCCTGACTTTC.

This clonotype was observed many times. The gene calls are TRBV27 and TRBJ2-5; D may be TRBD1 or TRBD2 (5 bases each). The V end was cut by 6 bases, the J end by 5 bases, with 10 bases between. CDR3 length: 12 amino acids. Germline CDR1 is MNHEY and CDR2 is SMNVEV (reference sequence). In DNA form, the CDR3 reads TGTGCCAGCAGATCCGAGGGGGAGACCCAGTACTTC. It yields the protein CASRSEGETQYF.

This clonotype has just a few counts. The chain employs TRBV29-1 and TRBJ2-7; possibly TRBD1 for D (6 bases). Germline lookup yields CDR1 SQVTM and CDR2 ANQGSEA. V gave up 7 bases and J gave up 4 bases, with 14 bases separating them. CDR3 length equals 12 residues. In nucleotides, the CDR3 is TGCAGCGCCCGGGACACTATTTACGAGCAGTACTTC. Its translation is CSARDTIYEQYF.

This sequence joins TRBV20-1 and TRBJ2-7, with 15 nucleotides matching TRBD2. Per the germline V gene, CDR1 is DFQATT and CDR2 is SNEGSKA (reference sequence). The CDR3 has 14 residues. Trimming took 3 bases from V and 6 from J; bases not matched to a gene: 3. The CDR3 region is CSASGGLAGGEQYF. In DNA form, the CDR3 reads TGCAGTGCTAGCGGGGGACTAGCGGGAGGCGAGCAGTACTTC.

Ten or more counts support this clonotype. The CDR3 sequence is CASSFNRGSETQYF. DNA of the CDR3: TGTGCCAGCAGTTTTAACAGGGGGTCAGAGACCCAGTACTTC. The chain carries TRBV27 and TRBJ2-5, with TRBD1 identical over 8 bases. This CDR3 region has 14 residues. Trimming cost V 3 bases and J 4 bases; bases outside gene matches: 4. Germline V gene sequence: CDR1 MNHEY, CDR2 SMNVEV (reference sequence).

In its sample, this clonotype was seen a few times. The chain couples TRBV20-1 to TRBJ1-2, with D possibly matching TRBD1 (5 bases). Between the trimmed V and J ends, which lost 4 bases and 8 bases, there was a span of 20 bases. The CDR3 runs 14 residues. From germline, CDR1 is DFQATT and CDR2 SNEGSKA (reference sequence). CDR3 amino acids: CSATSPGQGRGYTF. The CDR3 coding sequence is TGCAGTGCTACGTCTCCGGGGCAGGGTCGCGGCTACACCTTC.

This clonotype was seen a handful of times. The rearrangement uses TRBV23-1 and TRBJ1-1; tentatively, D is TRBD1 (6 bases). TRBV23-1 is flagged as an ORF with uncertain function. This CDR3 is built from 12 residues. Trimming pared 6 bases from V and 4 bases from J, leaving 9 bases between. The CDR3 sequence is CASRDSPTEAFF. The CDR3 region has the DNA TGCGCCAGCAGGGACAGCCCCACTGAAGCTTTCTTT.

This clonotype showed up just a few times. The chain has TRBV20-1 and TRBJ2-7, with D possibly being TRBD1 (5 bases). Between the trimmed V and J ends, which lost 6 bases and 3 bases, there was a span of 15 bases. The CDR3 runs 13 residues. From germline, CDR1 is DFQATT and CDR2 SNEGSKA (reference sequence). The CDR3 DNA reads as TGCAGTGCGAATGACAGCCCGAACTACGAGCAGTACTTC. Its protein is CSANDSPNYEQYF.

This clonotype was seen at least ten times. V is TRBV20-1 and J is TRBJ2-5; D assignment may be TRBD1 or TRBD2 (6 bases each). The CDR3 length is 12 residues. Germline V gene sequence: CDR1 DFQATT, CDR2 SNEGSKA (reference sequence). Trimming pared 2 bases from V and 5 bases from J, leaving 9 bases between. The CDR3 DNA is TGCAGTGCTAGACAAGGGGGGGAGACCCAGTACTTC. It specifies CSARQGGETQYF.

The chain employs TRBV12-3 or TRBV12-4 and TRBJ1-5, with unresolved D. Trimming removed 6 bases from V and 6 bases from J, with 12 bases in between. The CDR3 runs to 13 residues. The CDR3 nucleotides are TGTGCCAGCAGCCCCGTCTCGGGTCAGCCCCAGCATTTT. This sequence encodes CASSPVSGQPQHF.

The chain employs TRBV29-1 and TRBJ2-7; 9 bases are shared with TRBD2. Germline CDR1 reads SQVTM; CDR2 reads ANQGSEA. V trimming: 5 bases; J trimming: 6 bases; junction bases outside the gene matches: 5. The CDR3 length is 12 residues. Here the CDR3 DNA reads TGCAGCGTTAGTAGCGGGAGCGTCGAGCAGTACTTC. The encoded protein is CSVSSGSVEQYF.

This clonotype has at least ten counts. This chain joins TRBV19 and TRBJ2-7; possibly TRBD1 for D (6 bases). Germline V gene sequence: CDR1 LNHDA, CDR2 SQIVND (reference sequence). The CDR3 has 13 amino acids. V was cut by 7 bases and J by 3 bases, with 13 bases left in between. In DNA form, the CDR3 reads TGTGCCAGTACCTCGGGACAAGACTACGAGCAGTACTTC. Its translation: CASTSGQDYEQYF.

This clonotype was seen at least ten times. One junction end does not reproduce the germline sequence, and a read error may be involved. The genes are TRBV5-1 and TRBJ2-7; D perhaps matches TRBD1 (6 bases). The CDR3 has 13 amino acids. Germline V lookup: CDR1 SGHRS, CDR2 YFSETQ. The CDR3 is CASSLGTEYGQYF. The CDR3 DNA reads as TGCGCCAGCAGCTTGGGGACAGAGTACGGGCAGTACTTC.

The CDR3 DNA reads TGTGCCACCTTAGGCCCCCCGGGCGCTAGCACAGATACGCAGTATTTT. As protein: CATLGPPGASTDTQYF. The chain uses TRBV7-9 and TRBJ2-3; D is unresolved. This CDR3 comprises 16 residues. CDR1 is SEHNR and CDR2 is FQNEAQ in the germline V gene (reference sequence). V was trimmed by 10 bases and J by 0 bases, leaving 20 bases between them.